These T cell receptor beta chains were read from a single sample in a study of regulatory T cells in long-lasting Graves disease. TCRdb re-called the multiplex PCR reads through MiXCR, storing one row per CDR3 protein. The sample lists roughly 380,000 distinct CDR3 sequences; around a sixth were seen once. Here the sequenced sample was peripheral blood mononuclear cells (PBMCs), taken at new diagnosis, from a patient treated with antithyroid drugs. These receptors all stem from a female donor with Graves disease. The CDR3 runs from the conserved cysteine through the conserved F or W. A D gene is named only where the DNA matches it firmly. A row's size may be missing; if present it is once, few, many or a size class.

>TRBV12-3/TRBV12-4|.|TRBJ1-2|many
TGTGCCAGCAGTTACGGGTTCCAGTATTATGGCTACACCTTC
CASSYGFQYYGYTF
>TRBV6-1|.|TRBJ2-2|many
TGTGCCAGCAGTGAGTTGACAGAGCGGAACACCGGGGAGCTGTTTTTT
CASSELTERNTGELFF
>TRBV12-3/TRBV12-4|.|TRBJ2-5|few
TGTGCCAGCAAGGAGGGGAGGCGGCAAGAGACCCAGTACTTC
CASKEGRRQETQYF
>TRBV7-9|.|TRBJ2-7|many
TGTGCCAGCAGCTTGTCACAGGCCCTCTACGAGCAGTACTTC
CASSLSQALYEQYF
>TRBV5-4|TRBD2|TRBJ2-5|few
TGTGCCAGCAGCCGTGGACTAGCGGGGGGAGCTCTACAAGAGACCCAGTACTTC
CASSRGLAGGALQETQYF
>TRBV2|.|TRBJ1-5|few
TGTGCCAGCAGTGTGGGGGGGATCAAGCCCCAGCATTTT
CASSVGGIKPQHF
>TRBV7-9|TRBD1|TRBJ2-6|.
TGTGCCAGCAGCCCGACAGGGGACGGGGCCAACGTCCTGACTTTC
CASSPTGDGANVLTF
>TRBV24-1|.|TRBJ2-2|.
TGTGCCACCAGTGATTTGAAGGTCACCGGGGAGCTGTTTTTT
CATSDLKVTGELFF
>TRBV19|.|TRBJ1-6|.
TGTGCCAGTAGTATAGGAAGGCTTTTTGCCGCACCCCTCCACTTT
CASSIGRLFAAPLHF
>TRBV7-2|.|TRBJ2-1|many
TGTGCCAGCAGCCCCCGGGCGAGCTACAATGAGCAGTTCTTC
CASSPRASYNEQFF
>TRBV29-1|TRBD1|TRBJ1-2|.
TGCAGCGTTGCAGACCAGGGGGGACCCCTCTATGGCTACACCTTC
CSVADQGGPLYGYTF
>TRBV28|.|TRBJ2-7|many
TGTGCCAGCAGTCCACGATCAGAACTATACGAGCAGTACTTC
CASSPRSELYEQYF
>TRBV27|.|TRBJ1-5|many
TGTGCCAGCAGTCCTAACAGGGAGATCGTACAGCCCCAGCATTTT
CASSPNREIVQPQHF
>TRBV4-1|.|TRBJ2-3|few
TGCGCCAGCAGCCAAGAACCGGGTCTGAGCACAGATACGCAGTATTTT
CASSQEPGLSTDTQYF
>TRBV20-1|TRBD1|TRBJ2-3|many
TGCAGTGCTAGAAGAACCCCTGACAGGGTTGAGGTCGCAGATACGCAGTATTTT
CSARRTPDRVEVADTQYF
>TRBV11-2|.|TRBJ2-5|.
TGTGCCAGCAGCTCACCCACTGGGGCCCAGTACTTC
CASSSPTGAQYF
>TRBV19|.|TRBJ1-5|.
TGTGCCAGTAGTATAGTGGGATCCACCAGGAATCAGCCCCAGCATTTT
CASSIVGSTRNQPQHF
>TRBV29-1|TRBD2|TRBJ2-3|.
TGCAGCGTTGAAGATCTGGGGCTAGCGGGAGCCACAGATACGCAGTATTTT
CSVEDLGLAGATDTQYF
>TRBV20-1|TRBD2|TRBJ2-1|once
TGCAGTGCCCCCCGGGAGGCACACAATGAGCAGTTCTTC
CSAPREAHNEQFF
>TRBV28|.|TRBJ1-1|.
TGTGCCAGCAGCCCACAGGGCCCGAACACTGAAGCTTTCTTT
CASSPQGPNTEAFF
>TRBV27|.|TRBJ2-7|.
TGTGCCAGCAGCCTTACCTCGGGTCGCCTACACGAGCAGTACTTC
CASSLTSGRLHEQYF
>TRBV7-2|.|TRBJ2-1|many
TGTGCCAGCAGCCCTCTTTTGAATGTTGAGCAGTTCTTC
CASSPLLNVEQFF
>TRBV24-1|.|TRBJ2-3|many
TGTGCCACCAGTGACACAGGGAGTGGAGATACGCAGTATTTT
CATSDTGSGDTQYF
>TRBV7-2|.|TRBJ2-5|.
TGTGCCAGTCAAGTACAAGAGACCCAGTACTTC
CASQVQETQYF
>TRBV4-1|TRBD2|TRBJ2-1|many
TGCGCCAGCAGCCAAGAGGCTAGCGGGGCTACTGAGCAGTTCTTC
CASSQEASGATEQFF